This TCR beta chain is from a study of cytomegalovirus exposure and HLA in healthy donors. Measured with immunoSEQ multiplex PCR; TCRdb has only the in-frame clones, and not every one. This table has 200,000 to 250,000 clones, about 93% appearing once. V gave up 4 bases and J gave up 8 bases; unmatched junction bases: 13. Germline CDR1 reads GTSNPN; CDR2 reads SVGIG (reference sequence). This CDR3 has 14 residues. The chain joins TRBV30 to TRBJ1-2, with 7 positions matching TRBD1. This TCR came from a woman aged 18 to 35 in good health and CMV-seronegative. The sample comprised PBMCs. The CDR3 spells CAWKLTGRYGGYTF. CDR3 DNA sequence: TGTGCCTGGAAGTTGACAGGGAGGTACGGGGGCTACACCTTC.